The 30 T cell receptor beta chains reported below all come from one sample, sequenced in a study of T cell responses to AZD1222 COVID-19 vaccine. Data came from immunoSEQ multiplex PCR; TCRdb stores just in-frame clones and leaves some out. The sample records over 130,000 clones, around 90% being singletons. Sequenced here: peripheral blood, sampled 28 days after the second AZD1222 dose. These TCRs come from an adult who received the AZD1222 COVID-19 vaccine.

This rearrangement joins TRBV2 to TRBJ2-1, with 8 bases that match TRBD2. The length of the CDR3 is 15 residues. V shed 7 bases, J shed 2 bases, and the junction held 7 bases outside the gene matches. The germline gives CDR1 SNHLY, CDR2 FYNNEI. The CDR3 spells CASIEREGTYNEQFF. CDR3 bases: TGTGCCAGCATCGAACGGGAGGGAACCTACAATGAGCAGTTCTTC.

The chain recombines TRBV3-1 (or the pseudogene TRBV3-2) with TRBJ2-3; no definite D call. The CDR3 totals 15 residues. Germline V gene lookup returns CDR1 LGHDT and CDR2 YNNKEL (reference sequence). V lost 0 bases, J lost 2 bases, and 9 bases lay in between. The CDR3 sequence: CASSQETKNTDTQYF. The CDR3 nucleotides are TGTGCCAGCAGCCAAGAGACCAAGAACACAGATACGCAGTATTTT.

The gene calls are TRBV2 and TRBJ1-2; D unresolved. The germline CDR1 and CDR2 sequences are SNHLY and FYNNEI. This CDR3 is built from 16 residues. V lost 2 bases, J lost 8 bases, and 21 bases lay in between. Here the CDR3 reads CASSEQRGRNNAGYTF. The CDR3 region has the DNA TGTGCCAGCAGTGAACAACGAGGGAGGAACAACGCCGGCTACACCTTC.

This clone was seen a single time. This rearrangement joins TRBV5-6 to TRBJ2-7; weak D call: TRBD1 (7 bases). Germline V CDR1 and CDR2: SGHDT, YYEEEE. Trimming cost V 4 bases and J 6 bases, with 11 bases left between them. The CDR3 contains 12 residues. CDR3 residues: CASSAQGGEQYF. For the CDR3, the DNA is TGTGCCAGCAGCGCGCAGGGGGGCGAGCAGTACTTC.

This chain uses TRBV5-6 with TRBJ2-2; the D gene is possibly TRBD2 (5 bases). The length of the CDR3 is 15 residues. CDR1 is SGHDT and CDR2 is YYEEEE in the germline V gene. The V end lost 4 bases, the J end lost 1 base, and 11 bases lay between the germline ends. CDR3 sequence reads: CASSNGLENTGELFF. CDR3 nucleotides: TGTGCCAGCAGCAACGGACTTGAGAACACCGGGGAGCTGTTTTTT.

This chain connects TRBV28 to TRBJ1-3; no clear D gene. Germline V gene sequence: CDR1 MDHEN, CDR2 SYDVKM. V shed 7 bases and J shed 4 bases, with 17 bases lying between them. This CDR3 has 15 residues. This CDR3 reads CASTSPRGNGNTIYF. DNA for the CDR3: TGTGCCAGCACGTCACCTCGAGGAAACGGAAACACCATATATTTT.

V and J are TRBV19 and TRBJ1-2; TRBD1 might be the D (5 bases). The CDR3 loop spans 17 amino acids. Germline lookup yields CDR1 LNHDA and CDR2 SQIVND (reference sequence). V was pared by 5 bases and J by 4 bases, with 23 bases between. CDR3 in amino acids: CASSSYRDLLFFYGYTF. Here the CDR3 DNA reads TGTGCCAGTAGTTCATACCGGGACCTCCTTTTTTTCTATGGCTACACCTTC.

The V and J genes are TRBV10-3 and TRBJ2-2; the D is unclear. The germline V and J ends were trimmed by 0 bases and 4 bases, with 9 bases remaining between them. The CDR3 runs to 15 residues. Germline CDR1 and CDR2: ENHRY and SYGVKD. The CDR3 DNA is TGTGCCATCAGTGAGTCCGCCGGGCGCACCGGGGAGCTGTTTTTT. It translates to CAISESAGRTGELFF.

The chain joins TRBV6-5 to TRBJ1-2; D may be TRBD1 (6 bases). CDR1 and CDR2 from the germline V gene are MNHEY and SVGAGI. This CDR3 region has 13 residues. V shed 7 bases and J shed 9 bases, with 18 bases lying between them. CDR3 DNA: TGTGCCAGCAAGTACCTTACAGGGTATCGCTACACCTTC. Its protein is CASKYLTGYRYTF.

This clone has only a few counts. This chain links TRBV5-1 with TRBJ2-2, with 8 bases lining up with TRBD1. The V and J ends lost 7 bases and 3 bases, in that order; junction bases with no gene match: 5. Germline CDR1 is SGHRS and CDR2 is YFSETQ. The CDR3 runs to 14 residues. The CDR3 bases are TGCGCCAGCTTTACAGGGGGTTACACCGGGGAGCTGTTTTTT. Its protein is CASFTGGYTGELFF.

CDR3 protein: CASKPGFAVTDTQYF. CDR3 DNA: TGTGCCAGCAAACCCGGATTCGCAGTCACAGATACGCAGTATTTT. The rearrangement uses TRBV27 and TRBJ2-3; no clear D gene. The CDR3 loop spans 15 amino acids. The germline gives CDR1 MNHEY, CDR2 SMNVEV (reference sequence). Between the trimmed V and J ends, which lost 7 bases and 2 bases, there was a span of 16 bases.

The chain combines TRBV6-6 with TRBJ1-1; D unresolved. Germline V CDR1 and CDR2: MNHNY, SVGAGI (reference sequence). CDR3 length: 12 residues. Trimming pared 6 bases from V and 0 bases from J, leaving 5 bases between. CDR3 sequence: CASSSMNTEAFF. The CDR3 DNA follows: TGTGCCAGCAGCTCTATGAACACTGAAGCTTTCTTT.

The gene calls are TRBV12-3 or TRBV12-4 and TRBJ2-5; no reliable D call. Trimming removed 6 bases at V and 5 bases at J, with 13 bases between. The CDR3 consists of 13 residues. The CDR3 region has the DNA TGTGCCAGCAGACGGGCCCCGGATGAGACCCAGTACTTC. Translating it yields CASRRAPDETQYF.

The chain uses TRBV30 and TRBJ2-6; D ambiguous. The CDR3 is 14 residues long. Germline V gives CDR1 GTSNPN, CDR2 SVGIG (reference sequence). Trimming took 1 base from V and 4 from J, leaving 8 bases between them. The CDR3 bases are TGTGCCTGGAGTGAAGGAACCGGGGCCAACGTCCTGACTTTC. It encodes CAWSEGTGANVLTF.

CDR3: CASSQGGRAQYF. The CDR3 DNA follows: TGTGCCAGCAGCCAAGGAGGGAGAGCGCAGTATTTT. The rearrangement joins TRBV3-1 (or the pseudogene TRBV3-2) to TRBJ2-3; D is perhaps TRBD2 (5 bases). CDR1 LGHDT and CDR2 YNNKEL come from the germline V gene (reference sequence). The V end lost 1 base, the J end lost 10 bases, and 9 bases lay between the germline ends. The CDR3 is 12 residues long.

The J gene is TRBJ1-3, the V gene TRBV5-5; D call uncertain. Germline CDR1 and CDR2: SGHKS and YYEKEE (reference sequence). The CDR3 sequence is 15 residues long. Trimming cost V 0 bases and J 4 bases, with 11 bases left between them. CDR3 protein: CASSLGGSQGNTIYF. The CDR3 DNA reads TGTGCCAGCAGCTTGGGGGGATCGCAGGGAAACACCATATATTTT. Based on the CDR3 plus reference TRBV5-5 and TRBJ1-3, the full variable domain is DAGVTQSPTHLIKTRGQQVTLRCSPISGHKSVSWYQQVLGQGPQFIFQYYEKEERGRGNFPDRFSARQFPNYSSELNVNALLLGDSALYLCASSLGGSQGNTIYFGEGSWLTVV.

For the CDR3, the DNA is TGTGCCAGCTCACCGAGTGAGGATCAGCCCCAGCATTTT. It yields the protein CASSPSEDQPQHF. J is TRBJ1-5 and V is TRBV18; D is ambiguous. Trimming left V 3 bases short and J 5 bases short, with 8 bases between. The CDR3 sequence is 13 residues long. In germline, CDR1 is KGHSH, CDR2 LQKENI. The full variable domain, its missing parts supplied by reference TRBV18 and TRBJ1-5, is NAGVMQNPRHLVRRRGQEARLRCSPMKGHSHVYWYRQLPEEGLKFMVYLQKENIIDESGMPKERFSAEFPKEGPSILRIQQVVRGDSAAYFCASSPSEDQPQHFGDGTRLSIL.

The chain has TRBV6-5 and TRBJ1-3; D unclear. Germline assignment: CDR1 MNHEY and CDR2 SVGAGI. CDR3 length: 13 residues. Trimming removed 3 bases from V and 4 bases from J, with 7 bases in between. CDR3 residues: CASSYPRGNTIYF. The CDR3, as DNA: TGTGCCAGCAGTTATCCTAGGGGAAACACCATATATTTT.

This chain uses TRBV19 with TRBJ1-1; 10 nucleotides match TRBD1. The CDR3 totals 14 residues. With 10 bases clipped from V and 1 base from J, the junction kept 6 bases outside the gene matches. The germline V gene encodes CDR1 LNHDA and CDR2 SQIVND (reference sequence). The CDR3 coding sequence is TGTGCCATCTGGGGGACAGGGGCGAACACTGAAGCTTTCTTT. Translated: CAIWGTGANTEAFF.

The V and J genes are TRBV28 and TRBJ2-7, with D perhaps given as TRBD1 or TRBD2 (6 bases each). V lost 5 bases, J lost 0 bases, and 20 bases lay in between. CDR1 and CDR2 from the germline V gene are MDHEN and SYDVKM. This CDR3 has 17 amino acids. CDR3: CASSPRQGWGLSYEQYF. CDR3 nucleotide sequence: TGTGCCAGCAGTCCAAGGCAGGGGTGGGGACTCTCCTACGAGCAGTACTTC.

This sequence joins TRBV29-1 and TRBJ2-5, with D possibly being TRBD1 or TRBD2 (5 bases each). CDR1 SQVTM and CDR2 ANQGSEA come from the germline V gene. The CDR3 runs 13 residues. Trimming removed 5 bases from V and 4 bases from J, with 14 bases in between. This CDR3 is CSVLRGVGETQYF. The CDR3 DNA is TGCAGCGTTCTTAGGGGAGTCGGAGAGACCCAGTACTTC.

This rearrangement joins TRBV4-2 to TRBJ2-1, with 10 bases identical to TRBD2. The trim removed 0 bases at V and 7 bases at J, leaving 9 bases unmatched. The length of the CDR3 is 17 residues. Germline V gives CDR1 LGHNA, CDR2 YNFKEQ. The CDR3 nucleotides read TGTGCCAGCAGCCAAGATCTCCTAGCGGGAGCGTTAAATGAGCAGTTCTTC. It specifies CASSQDLLAGALNEQFF.

The CDR3 sequence: CASSYSKSYSNGGDTQYF. As DNA, the CDR3 is TGTGCCAGCAGTTACTCGAAATCGTACTCGAACGGAGGGGATACGCAGTATTTT. The chain uses TRBV6-2 or TRBV6-3 and TRBJ2-3; tentatively, D is TRBD2 (6 bases). The V gene's germline CDR1 is MNHEY and CDR2 SVGEGT. V was shortened by 0 bases and J by 6 bases, with 22 bases between the two germline ends. This CDR3 has 18 residues.

This clone has more than one count but fewer than ten. V usage is TRBV5-4 and J usage is TRBJ2-7; 10 bases line up with TRBD1. V shed 3 bases and J 0 bases; nucleotides not matched to a gene: 3. Per the germline V gene, CDR1 is SGHNT and CDR2 is YYREEE (reference sequence). The CDR3 runs to 15 residues. CDR3 nucleotides: TGTGCCAGCAGCTGGGGACAGGGGAGCTCCTACGAGCAGTACTTC. Amino acid sequence: CASSWGQGSSYEQYF.

Regarding this clone: At one end, the junction sequence differs from germline, possibly due to a read error. V gene TRBV11-2 combines with J gene TRBJ2-7; D ambiguous. The V gene's germline CDR1 is SGHAT and CDR2 FQNNGV. The CDR3 spans 12 residues. The CDR3 loop reads CASSLVGYGQYF. The DNA of the CDR3 is TGTGCCAGCAGCTTAGTAGGGTACGGGCAGTACTTC.

The chain uses TRBV9 and TRBJ2-4; 9 positions match TRBD2. J lost 13 bases, V lost 4 bases, and 18 bases had no gene match. Germline V lookup: CDR1 SGDLS, CDR2 YYNGEE. The CDR3 totals 16 residues. The CDR3: CASSPTPGTSLVFQYF. The CDR3 region has the DNA TGTGCCAGCAGCCCAACCCCCGGGACTAGCCTTGTTTTCCAGTACTTC.

V is TRBV7-8 and J is TRBJ2-1, with D perhaps given as TRBD1 or TRBD2 (5 bases each). The CDR3 spans 18 residues. V lost 0 bases and J lost 2, with 17 bases in between. Per germline, CDR1 SGHVS and CDR2 FQNEAQ. CDR3 in amino acids: CASSLAFSSGTPYNEQFF. CDR3 coding DNA: TGTGCCAGCAGCTTAGCTTTCTCATCCGGGACCCCCTACAATGAGCAGTTCTTC.

The chain combines TRBV6-5 with TRBJ1-1; no clear D. CDR1 MNHEY and CDR2 SVGAGI come from the germline V gene. CDR3 length equals 12 residues. Trimming left V 0 bases short and J 7 bases short, with 6 bases between. CDR3 protein: CASSYSGGEAFF. The CDR3 DNA is TGTGCCAGCAGTTACTCAGGCGGTGAAGCTTTCTTT.

The V and J genes are TRBV18 and TRBJ1-5, with 8 bases that match TRBD1. Germline V lookup: CDR1 KGHSH, CDR2 LQKENI. V was clipped by 2 bases and J by 5 bases; unmatched bases: 5. This CDR3 spans 15 amino acids. CDR3 nucleotide sequence: TGTGCCAGCTCACCATGGCAGGGGGCCGATCAGCCCCAGCATTTT. Translating gives CASSPWQGADQPQHF. The entire variable domain, with the rest obtained from reference TRBV18 and TRBJ1-5, is as follows: NAGVMQNPRHLVRRRGQEARLRCSPMKGHSHVYWYRQLPEEGLKFMVYLQKENIIDESGMPKERFSAEFPKEGPSILRIQQVVRGDSAAYFCASSPWQGADQPQHFGDGTRLSIL.

This clone was found a few times. The chain recombines TRBV19 with TRBJ2-3; 9 nucleotides agree with TRBD2. The CDR3 spans 15 residues. V lost 5 bases and J lost 3; bases outside the gene matches: 6. The V gene's germline CDR1 is LNHDA and CDR2 SQIVND (reference sequence). DNA of the CDR3: TGTGCCAGTAGTGTCGTAGCGGGAGTAACAGATACGCAGTATTTT. This sequence encodes CASSVVAGVTDTQYF.